Detailed here is one T cell receptor (beta chain). This sample was included in a study of blood T cell repertoires in COVID-19. Study information: Acute-phase and convalescent COVID-19 samples originated in the United States, Italy and Spain. In each case, the material was cDNA or gDNA derived from T cells, B-cell-depleted T cells, or PBMCs.

Looked up from germline, CDR1 is KGHSH and CDR2 is LQKENI. The CDR3 spans 15 residues. Trimming removed 6 bases from V and 7 bases from J; junction bases left unmatched: 10. Original data processing: Amplification of reference gene primers provided the estimated nucleated cell counts. Produced via immunoSEQ multiplex PCR; TCRdb's table is partial and in-frame only. The DNA gave D and trimming, while V, J and clone size come from that table. Here the sample spans more than 35,000 clones, roughly 88% being singletons. The source is a man between 65 and 80 years old with active COVID-19. The sequenced sample was peripheral blood. The chain couples TRBV18 to TRBJ2-1; 9 bases map to TRBD1. CDR3 residues: CASSLQGALTNEQFF. CDR3 coding DNA: TGTGCCAGCTCCCTACAGGGGGCTTTAACGAATGAGCAGTTCTTC. Drawing the rest from reference TRBV18 and TRBJ2-1, the complete variable domain is NAGVMQNPRHLVRRRGQEARLRCSPMKGHSHVYWYRQLPEEGLKFMVYLQKENIIDESGMPKERFSAEFPKEGPSILRIQQVVRGDSAAYFCASSLQGALTNEQFFGPGTRLTVL.